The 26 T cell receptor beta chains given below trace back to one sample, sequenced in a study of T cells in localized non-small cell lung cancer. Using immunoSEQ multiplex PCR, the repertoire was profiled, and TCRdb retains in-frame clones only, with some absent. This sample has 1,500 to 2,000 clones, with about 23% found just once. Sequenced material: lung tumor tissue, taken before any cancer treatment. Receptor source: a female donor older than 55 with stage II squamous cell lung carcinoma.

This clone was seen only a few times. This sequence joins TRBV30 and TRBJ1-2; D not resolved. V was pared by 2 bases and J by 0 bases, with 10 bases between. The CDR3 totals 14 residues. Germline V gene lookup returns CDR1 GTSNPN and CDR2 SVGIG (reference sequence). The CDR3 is CAWSLVGTNYGYTF. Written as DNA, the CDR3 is TGTGCCTGGAGTTTAGTTGGAACTAACTATGGCTACACCTTC.

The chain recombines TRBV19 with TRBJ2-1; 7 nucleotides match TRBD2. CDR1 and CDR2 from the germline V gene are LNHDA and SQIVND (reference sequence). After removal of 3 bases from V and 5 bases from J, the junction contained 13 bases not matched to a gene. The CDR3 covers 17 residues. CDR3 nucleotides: TGTGCCAGTAGTATGCAACGGGAGGTCACCCGGAACAATGAGCAGTTCTTC. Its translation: CASSMQREVTRNNEQFF.

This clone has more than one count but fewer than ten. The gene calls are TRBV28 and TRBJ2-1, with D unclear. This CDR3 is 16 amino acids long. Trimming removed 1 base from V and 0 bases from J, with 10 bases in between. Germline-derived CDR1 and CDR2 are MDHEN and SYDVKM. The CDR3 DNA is TGTGCCAGCAGTTTATCTGGGGTCGGCTCCTACAATGAGCAGTTCTTC. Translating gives CASSLSGVGSYNEQFF.

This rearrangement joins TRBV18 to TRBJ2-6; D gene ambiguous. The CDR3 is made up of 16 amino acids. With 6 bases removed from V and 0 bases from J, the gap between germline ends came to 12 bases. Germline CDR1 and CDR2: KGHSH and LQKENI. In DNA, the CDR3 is TGTGCCAGCTCCCCGGCTCGTAGCTCTGGGGCCAACGTCCTGACTTTC. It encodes CASSPARSSGANVLTF.

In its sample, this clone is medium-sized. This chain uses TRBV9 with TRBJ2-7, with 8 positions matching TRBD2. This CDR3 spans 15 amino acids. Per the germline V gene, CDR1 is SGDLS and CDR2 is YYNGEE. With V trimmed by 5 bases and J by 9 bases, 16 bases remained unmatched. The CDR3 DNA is TGTGCCAGCAGTTCTCGCCCGGGACTAGGTATCGGGCAGTACTTC. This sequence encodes CASSSRPGLGIGQYF.

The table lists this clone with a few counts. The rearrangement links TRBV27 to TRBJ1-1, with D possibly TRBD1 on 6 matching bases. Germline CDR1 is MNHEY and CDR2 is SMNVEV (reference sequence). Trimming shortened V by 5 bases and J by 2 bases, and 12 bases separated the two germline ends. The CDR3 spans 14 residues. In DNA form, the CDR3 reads TGTGCCAGCAGTACCCTGACAGGTAACACTGAAGCTTTCTTT. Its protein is CASSTLTGNTEAFF.

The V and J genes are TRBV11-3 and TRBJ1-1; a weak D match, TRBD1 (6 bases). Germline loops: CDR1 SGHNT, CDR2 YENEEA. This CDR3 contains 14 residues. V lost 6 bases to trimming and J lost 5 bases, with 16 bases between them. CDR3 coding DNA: TGTGCCAGCAGTTCCGCCGGACAGTCAACTGAAGCTTTCTTT. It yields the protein CASSSAGQSTEAFF. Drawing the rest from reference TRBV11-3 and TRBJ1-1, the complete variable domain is EAGVVQSPRYKIIEKKQPVAFWCNPISGHNTLYWYLQNLGQGPELLIRYENEEAVDDSQLPKDRFSAERLKGVDSTLKIQPAELGDSAVYLCASSSAGQSTEAFFGQGTRLTVV.

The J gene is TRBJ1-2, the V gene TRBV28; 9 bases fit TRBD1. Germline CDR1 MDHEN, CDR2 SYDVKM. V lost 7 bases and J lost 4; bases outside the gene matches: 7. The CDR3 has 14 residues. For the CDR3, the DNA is TGTGCCAGCACAGAACAGGGGGCGGGCTATGGCTACACCTTC. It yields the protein CASTEQGAGYGYTF.

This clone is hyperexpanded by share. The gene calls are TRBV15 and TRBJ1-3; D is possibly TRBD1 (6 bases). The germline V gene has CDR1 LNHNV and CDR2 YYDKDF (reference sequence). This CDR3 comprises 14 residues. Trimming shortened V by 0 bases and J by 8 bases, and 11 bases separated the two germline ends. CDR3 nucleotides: TGTGCCACCAGCAGAGAACTCGGGGGCCACACCATATATTTT. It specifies CATSRELGGHTIYF.

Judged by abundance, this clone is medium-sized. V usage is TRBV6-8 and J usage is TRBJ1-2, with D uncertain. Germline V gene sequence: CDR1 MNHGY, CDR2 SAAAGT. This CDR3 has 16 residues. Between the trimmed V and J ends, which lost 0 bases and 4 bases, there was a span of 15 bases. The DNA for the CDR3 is TGTGCCAGCAGTTACTCGTACTTAGGCAGAGCCTATGGCTACACCTTC. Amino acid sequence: CASSYSYLGRAYGYTF.

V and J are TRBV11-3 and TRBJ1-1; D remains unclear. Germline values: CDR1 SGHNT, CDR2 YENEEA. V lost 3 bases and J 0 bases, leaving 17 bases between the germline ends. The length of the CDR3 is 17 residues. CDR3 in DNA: TGTGCCAGCAGCTTGAACGCCCAAGGATCTATGAACACTGAAGCTTTCTTT. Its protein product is CASSLNAQGSMNTEAFF.

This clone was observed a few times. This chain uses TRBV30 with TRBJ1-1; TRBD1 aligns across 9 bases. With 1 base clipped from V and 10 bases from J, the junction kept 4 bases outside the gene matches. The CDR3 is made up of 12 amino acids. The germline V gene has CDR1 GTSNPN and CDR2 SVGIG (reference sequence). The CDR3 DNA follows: TGTGCCTGGAGTGAAGACAGGGGGAGAGCTTTCTTT. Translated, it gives CAWSEDRGRAFF.

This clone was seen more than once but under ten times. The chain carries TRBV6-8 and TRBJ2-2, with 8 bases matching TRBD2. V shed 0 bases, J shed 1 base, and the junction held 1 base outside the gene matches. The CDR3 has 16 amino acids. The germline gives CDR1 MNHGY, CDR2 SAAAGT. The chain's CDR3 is CASSYSAGGNTGELFF. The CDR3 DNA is TGTGCCAGCAGTTACTCGGCGGGGGGGAACACCGGGGAGCTGTTTTTT.

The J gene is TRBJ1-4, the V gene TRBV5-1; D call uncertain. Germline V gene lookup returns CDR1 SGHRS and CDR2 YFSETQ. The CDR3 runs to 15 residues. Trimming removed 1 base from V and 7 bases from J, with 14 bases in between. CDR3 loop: CASSLWGLEGEKLFF. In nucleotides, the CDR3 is TGCGCCAGCAGCTTGTGGGGTCTAGAGGGTGAAAAACTGTTTTTT.

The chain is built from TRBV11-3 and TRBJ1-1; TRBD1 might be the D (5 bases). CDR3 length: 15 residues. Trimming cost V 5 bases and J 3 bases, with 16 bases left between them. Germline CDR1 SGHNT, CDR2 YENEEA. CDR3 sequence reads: CASSMAQGIHTEAFF. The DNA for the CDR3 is TGTGCCAGCAGCATGGCGCAGGGTATTCACACTGAAGCTTTCTTT.

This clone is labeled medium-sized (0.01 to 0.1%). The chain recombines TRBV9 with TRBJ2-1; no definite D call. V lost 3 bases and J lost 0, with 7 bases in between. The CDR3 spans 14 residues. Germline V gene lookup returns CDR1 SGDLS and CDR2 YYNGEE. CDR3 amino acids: CASSAISSYNEQFF. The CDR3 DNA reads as TGTGCCAGCAGCGCTATTAGCTCCTACAATGAGCAGTTCTTC.

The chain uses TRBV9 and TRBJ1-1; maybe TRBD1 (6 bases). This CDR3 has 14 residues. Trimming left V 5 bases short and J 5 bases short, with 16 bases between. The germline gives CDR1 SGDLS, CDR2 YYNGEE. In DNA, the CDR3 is TGTGCCAGCAGTGAGGGCAGGGGTAGGACTGAAGCTTTCTTT. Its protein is CASSEGRGRTEAFF.

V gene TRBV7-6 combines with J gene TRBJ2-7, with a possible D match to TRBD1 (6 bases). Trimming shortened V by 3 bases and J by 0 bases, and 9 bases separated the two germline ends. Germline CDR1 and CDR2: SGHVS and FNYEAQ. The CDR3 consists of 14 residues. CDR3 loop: CASSFDRSSYEQYV. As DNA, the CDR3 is TGTGCCAGCAGCTTCGACAGGTCCTCCTACGAGCAGTACGTC.

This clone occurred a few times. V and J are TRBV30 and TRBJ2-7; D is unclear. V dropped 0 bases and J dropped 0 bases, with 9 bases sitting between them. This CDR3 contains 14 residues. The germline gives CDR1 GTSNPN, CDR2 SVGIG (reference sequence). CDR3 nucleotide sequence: TGTGCCTGGAGTGTACTAAAGGGCTCCTACGAGCAGTACTTC. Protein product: CAWSVLKGSYEQYF.

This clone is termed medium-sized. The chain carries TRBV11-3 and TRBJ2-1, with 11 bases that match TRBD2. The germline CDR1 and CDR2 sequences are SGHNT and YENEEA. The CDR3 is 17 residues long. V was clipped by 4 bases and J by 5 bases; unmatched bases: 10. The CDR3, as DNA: TGTGCCAGCAGCTCGCCGTCAGGGACTAGCGGAAACAATGAGCAGTTCTTC. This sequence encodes CASSSPSGTSGNNEQFF.

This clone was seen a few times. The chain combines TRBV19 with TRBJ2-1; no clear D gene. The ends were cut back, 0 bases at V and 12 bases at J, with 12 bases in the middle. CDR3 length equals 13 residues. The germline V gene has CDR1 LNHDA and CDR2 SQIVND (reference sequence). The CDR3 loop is CASSIDRARRQFF. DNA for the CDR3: TGTGCCAGTAGTATAGATCGGGCACGTCGGCAGTTCTTC.

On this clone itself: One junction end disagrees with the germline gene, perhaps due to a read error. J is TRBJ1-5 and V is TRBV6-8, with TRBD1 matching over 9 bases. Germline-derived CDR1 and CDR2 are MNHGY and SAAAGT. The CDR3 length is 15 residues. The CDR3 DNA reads TGTGCCATCAGTGTTACAGGGGGCAAGGACCAGCCCCAGCATTTT. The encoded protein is CAISVTGGKDQPQHF.

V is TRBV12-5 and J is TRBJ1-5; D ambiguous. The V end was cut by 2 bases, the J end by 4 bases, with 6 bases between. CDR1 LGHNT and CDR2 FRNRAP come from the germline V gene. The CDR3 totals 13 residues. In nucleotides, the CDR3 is TGTGCTAGTGGTTTGACGGGAAATCAGCCCCAGCATTTT. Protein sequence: CASGLTGNQPQHF. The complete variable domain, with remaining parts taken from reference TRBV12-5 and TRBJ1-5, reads DARVTQTPRHKVTEMGQEVTMRCQPILGHNTVFWYRQTMMQGLELLAYFRNRAPLDDSGMPKDRFSAEMPDATLATLKIQPSEPRDSAVYFCASGLTGNQPQHFGDGTRLSIL.

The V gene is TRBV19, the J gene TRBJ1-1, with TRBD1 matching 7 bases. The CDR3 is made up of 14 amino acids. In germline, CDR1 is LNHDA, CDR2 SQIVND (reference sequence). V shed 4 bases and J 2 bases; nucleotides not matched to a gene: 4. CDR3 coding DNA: TGTGCCAGTAGTACGGGACAGATTAACACTGAAGCTTTCTTT. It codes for CASSTGQINTEAFF.

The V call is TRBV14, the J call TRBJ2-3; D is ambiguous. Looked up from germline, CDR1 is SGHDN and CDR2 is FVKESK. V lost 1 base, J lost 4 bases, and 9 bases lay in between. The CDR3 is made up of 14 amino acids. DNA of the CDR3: TGTGCCAGCAGCCAAGTAGGAGCGCCAGATACGCAGTATTTT. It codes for CASSQVGAPDTQYF.

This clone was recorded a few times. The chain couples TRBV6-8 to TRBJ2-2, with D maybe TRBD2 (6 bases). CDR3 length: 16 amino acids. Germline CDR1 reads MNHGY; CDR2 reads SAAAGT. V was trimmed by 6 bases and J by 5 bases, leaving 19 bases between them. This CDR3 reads CASSPSPGTPTGELFF. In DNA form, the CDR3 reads TGTGCCAGCAGCCCCTCCCCCGGGACTCCAACCGGGGAGCTGTTTTTT.